One and the same sample provided the 32 T cell receptor beta chains below, sequenced in a study of early T cells in non-severe SARS-CoV-2 infection. TCRdb independently ran MiXCR on the 5' RACE reads; one entry per CDR3 protein. Of 45,000 to 50,000 distinct CDR3 sequences in the sample, under 7% were seen once. The material sequenced was whole blood, taken at baseline. The receptors here all came from an adult who was a healthcare worker with PCR-confirmed SARS-CoV-2 infection or an uninfected control (not recorded which).

There are a few counts of this clonotype. J is TRBJ1-2 and V is TRBV7-9; possible D gene TRBD1, 6 bases. There are 14 residues in the CDR3. V was clipped by 1 base and J by 8 bases, with 14 bases between them. CDR1 and CDR2 from the germline V gene are SEHNR and FQNEAQ (reference sequence). The CDR3 DNA sequence: TGTGCCAGCAGCTTAGTGGCTGGGGGCAGCGGCTACACCTTC. As protein: CASSLVAGGSGYTF.

The rearrangement links TRBV20-1 to TRBJ2-1; 10 positions match TRBD1. After removal of 1 base from V and 2 bases from J, the junction contained 8 bases not matched to a gene. The CDR3 loop spans 17 amino acids. Germline-derived CDR1 and CDR2 are DFQATT and SNEGSKA (reference sequence). CDR3 in DNA: TGCAGTGCTAGAGGGGACAGGGGCCACATTCCCTACAATGAGCAGTTCTTC. Translating gives CSARGDRGHIPYNEQFF.

The rearrangement uses TRBV4-3 and TRBJ2-3; TRBD1 is a possible D gene (6 bases). V lost 2 bases and J 0 bases, leaving 9 bases between the germline ends. The CDR3 covers 15 residues. Germline V gives CDR1 LGHNA, CDR2 YSLEER. For the CDR3, the DNA is TGCGCCAGCAGCCAAAACAGGGCCAGCACAGATACGCAGTATTTT. It codes for CASSQNRASTDTQYF.

This clonotype was seen repeatedly, ten times or more. Mismatch with germline at one junction end may stem from a read error. The rearrangement joins TRBV9 to TRBJ1-1; D not resolved. The CDR3 is 13 residues long. Germline V CDR1 and CDR2: SGDLS, YYNGEE. CDR3 sequence (DNA): TGTGCCAGCAGCGTAGGTCAGGCGACTGAAGTTTTCTTT. The encoded protein is CASSVGQATEVFF.

This clonotype was seen more than once but under ten times. The CDR3 protein is CASSPWDSQNIQYF. The DNA of the CDR3 is TGTGCCAGCAGCCCATGGGACAGCCAAAACATTCAGTACTTC. The chain couples TRBV7-8 to TRBJ2-4; the match to TRBD1 covers 7 bases. Germline CDR1 SGHVS, CDR2 FQNEAQ. V lost 5 bases and J lost 5; bases outside the gene matches: 6. This CDR3 is 14 amino acids long.

The rearrangement uses TRBV12-3 or TRBV12-4 and TRBJ2-1; possibly TRBD1 or TRBD2 for D (6 bases each). CDR3 size: 15 residues. Trimming removed 7 bases at V and 3 bases at J, with 16 bases between. CDR3 coding DNA: TGTGCCAGCATCGGATGGGGGGCTATCTACAATGAGCAGTTCTTC. This gives the protein CASIGWGAIYNEQFF.

This clonotype has at least ten counts. The chain uses TRBV10-3 and TRBJ2-5; 10 bases map to TRBD2. Germline-derived CDR1 and CDR2 are ENHRY and SYGVKD. CDR3 length: 17 amino acids. V lost 0 bases, J lost 5 bases, and 9 bases stayed unmatched. CDR3 sequence reads: CAISESNLAGDSETQYF. The CDR3 DNA is TGTGCCATCAGTGAGTCGAACCTAGCGGGGGACAGCGAGACCCAGTACTTC.

In its sample, this clonotype was seen many times. The chain has TRBV7-2 and TRBJ2-7; D is unclear. The CDR3 sequence is 10 residues long. V was trimmed by 8 bases and J by 3 bases, leaving 5 bases between them. The germline CDR1 and CDR2 sequences are SGHTA and FQGNSA. CDR3 loop: CASGNYEQYF. CDR3 sequence (DNA): TGTGCCAGCGGGAACTACGAGCAGTACTTC.

This clonotype was seen more than once but under ten times. The chain carries TRBV7-2 and TRBJ2-7; no clear D gene. The germline V gene encodes CDR1 SGHTA and CDR2 FQGNSA. The CDR3 has 14 residues. With 5 bases removed from V and 0 bases from J, the gap between germline ends came to 11 bases. As DNA, the CDR3 is TGTGCCAGCAGCCCCTCGCTTGTCTCCTACGAGCAGTACTTC. It specifies CASSPSLVSYEQYF. Full variable domain (outside the CDR3, taken from reference TRBV7-2 and TRBJ2-7): GAGVSQSPSNKVTEKGKDVELRCDPISGHTALYWYRQSLGQGLEFLIYFQGNSAPDKSGLPSDRFSAERTGGSVSTLTIQRTQQEDSAVYLCASSPSLVSYEQYFGPGTRLTVT.

The table lists this clonotype with a few counts. V usage is TRBV11-2 and J usage is TRBJ2-1, with 8 bases fitting TRBD2. Germline CDR1 reads SGHAT; CDR2 reads FQNNGV. The CDR3 loop spans 15 amino acids. The trim removed 8 bases at V and 9 bases at J, leaving 15 bases unmatched. This CDR3 is CASGGAGATQFEQFF. The CDR3 DNA follows: TGTGCCAGCGGAGGAGCGGGGGCCACCCAATTTGAGCAGTTCTTC.

The chain combines TRBV30 with TRBJ2-3; D gene ambiguous. This CDR3 has 18 residues. V lost 3 bases, J lost 0 bases, and 22 bases lay in between. The germline CDR1 and CDR2 sequences are GTSNPN and SVGIG (reference sequence). The CDR3 loop is CAWSPPPPPNPSTDTQYF. CDR3 nucleotides: TGTGCCTGGAGCCCGCCTCCGCCACCCAACCCTAGCACAGATACGCAGTATTTT.

This clonotype appeared a few times. V usage is TRBV6-1 and J usage is TRBJ2-2; D tentatively reads TRBD1 or TRBD2 (6 bases each). CDR3 length: 16 amino acids. CDR1 and CDR2 (germline): MNHNS, SASEGT. The V end lost 3 bases, the J end lost 6 bases, and 17 bases lay between the germline ends. CDR3 sequence reads: CASSDPLRGAAGELFF. CDR3 DNA sequence: TGTGCCAGCAGTGACCCCTTGAGGGGGGCAGCCGGGGAGCTGTTTTTT.

This clonotype has just a few counts. The CDR3 bases are TGTGCCAGCAGCCAAGGTTGGGATTCTGGAAACACCATATATTTT. It specifies CASSQGWDSGNTIYF. The J gene is TRBJ1-3, the V gene TRBV3-1; D gene ambiguous. Trimming removed 1 base from V and 1 base from J, with 8 bases in between. This CDR3 comprises 15 residues. Germline CDR1 and CDR2: LGHDT and YNNKEL (reference sequence).

This clonotype was observed many times. The rearrangement uses TRBV2 and TRBJ2-1; TRBD1 aligns across 8 bases. CDR1 and CDR2 from the germline V gene are SNHLY and FYNNEI. Trimming cost V 3 bases and J 6 bases; bases outside gene matches: 13. The CDR3 has 17 amino acids. CDR3 protein: CASSEKEDRGYFNEQFF. CDR3 sequence (DNA): TGTGCCAGCAGTGAGAAAGAAGACAGGGGCTATTTCAATGAGCAGTTCTTC.

The sample holds many counts of this clonotype. The chain has TRBV7-9 and TRBJ2-7, with 12 bases lining up with TRBD2. Germline V CDR1 and CDR2: SEHNR, FQNEAQ (reference sequence). The CDR3 is made up of 14 amino acids. V gave up 5 bases and J gave up 5 bases; unmatched junction bases: 4. CDR3 region: CASSAGLAGNEQYF. The CDR3, as DNA: TGTGCCAGCAGCGCGGGACTAGCGGGCAACGAGCAGTACTTC.

There are a few counts of this clonotype. The chain is built from TRBV29-1 and TRBJ2-5; tentative D call: TRBD1 (6 bases). The germline V gene encodes CDR1 SQVTM and CDR2 ANQGSEA. The ends were cut back, 4 bases at V and 4 bases at J, with 10 bases in the middle. The CDR3 is 12 amino acids. The CDR3 protein is CSVGQVGETQYF. The CDR3, as DNA: TGCAGCGTTGGACAGGTAGGAGAGACCCAGTACTTC. Based on the CDR3 plus reference TRBV29-1 and TRBJ2-5, the full variable domain is SAVISQKPSRDICQRGTSLTIQCQVDSQVTMMFWYRQQPGQSLTLIATANQGSEATYESGFVIDKFPISRPNLTFSTLTVSNMSPEDSSIYLCSVGQVGETQYFGPGTRLLVL.

This clonotype has ten or more counts. The chain employs TRBV6-5 and TRBJ2-5; perhaps D is TRBD1 or TRBD2 (5 bases each). V lost 0 bases and J lost 5, with 7 bases in between. The CDR3 has 13 amino acids. Germline values: CDR1 MNHEY, CDR2 SVGAGI. This CDR3 is CASSYSGEETQYF. The CDR3 bases are TGTGCCAGCAGTTACTCGGGGGAGGAGACCCAGTACTTC.

This clonotype was seen only a few times. The chain has TRBV7-2 and TRBJ2-3; unclear D gene. V was pared by 5 bases and J by 3 bases, with 15 bases between. This CDR3 region has 15 residues. Germline V gene data show CDR1 as SGHTA and CDR2 as FQGNSA. The CDR3: CASSSQPQRTDTQYF. The CDR3 nucleotides read TGTGCCAGCAGCAGCCAACCCCAAAGAACAGATACGCAGTATTTT.

This clonotype was seen at least ten times. This chain joins TRBV11-3 and TRBJ2-6, with a tentative D call TRBD1 (6 bases). V lost 6 bases to trimming and J lost 0 bases, with 15 bases between them. The CDR3 is made up of 17 amino acids. Germline-derived CDR1 and CDR2 are SGHNT and YENEEA. The CDR3 nucleotides read TGTGCCAGCAGGCCGGACAGTGACTTCTCTGGGGCCAACGTCCTGACTTTC. Amino acids: CASRPDSDFSGANVLTF.

This clonotype was observed a few times. The V gene is TRBV2, the J gene TRBJ2-5; D is unresolved. Looked up from germline, CDR1 is SNHLY and CDR2 is FYNNEI. V lost 7 bases to trimming and J lost 3 bases, with 18 bases between them. The CDR3 covers 15 residues. The CDR3 is CASIRHKAFKETQYF. In DNA, the CDR3 is TGTGCCAGCATACGTCATAAGGCGTTTAAAGAGACCCAGTACTTC. The variable domain in full, with the rest retrieved from reference TRBV2 and TRBJ2-5, is EPEVTQTPSHQVTQMGQEVILRCVPISNHLYFYWYRQILGQKVEFLVSFYNNEISEKSEIFDDQFSVERPDGSNFTLKIRSTKLEDSAMYFCASIRHKAFKETQYFGPGTRLLVL.

In this sample, this clonotype turned up many times. The J gene is TRBJ2-7, the V gene TRBV7-2; D is tentatively TRBD1 or TRBD2 (6 bases each). CDR3 length: 15 residues. Deletions cut 5 bases from V and 0 bases from J, with 14 bases between. The germline V gene encodes CDR1 SGHTA and CDR2 FQGNSA. CDR3 loop: CASSPRGVSSYEQYF. CDR3 coding DNA: TGTGCCAGCAGCCCAAGGGGGGTATCCTCCTACGAGCAGTACTTC.

The chain links TRBV11-2 to TRBJ2-2; 9 bases agree with TRBD1. Losses at the gene ends were 3 bases for V and 6 bases for J; bases not matched to a gene: 8. The germline CDR1 and CDR2 sequences are SGHAT and FQNNGV. The CDR3 is 16 amino acids. CDR3 sequence: CASSFTGTGRSGELFF. The CDR3 region has the DNA TGTGCCAGCAGCTTCACCGGGACAGGGCGCTCCGGGGAGCTGTTTTTT.

This clonotype showed up many times. The genes are TRBV19 and TRBJ2-2, with a weak D call TRBD1 (5 bases). Trimming removed 1 base at V and 3 bases at J, with 21 bases between. The CDR3 consists of 19 residues. The germline V gene encodes CDR1 LNHDA and CDR2 SQIVND (reference sequence). The CDR3 is CASSIVPGRVILYTGELFF. The CDR3 nucleotides read TGTGCCAGTAGTATAGTCCCGGGCAGGGTTATTTTGTACACCGGGGAGCTGTTTTTT.

This clonotype was detected ten times or more. CDR3: CASSLRGDGVQPQHF. Written as DNA, the CDR3 is TGTGCCAGCAGCCTTCGGGGGGATGGTGTTCAGCCCCAGCATTTT. This rearrangement joins TRBV3-1 to TRBJ1-5; tentative D call: TRBD1 (5 bases). The CDR3 sequence is 15 residues long. The germline gives CDR1 LGHDT, CDR2 YNNKEL (reference sequence). V was trimmed by 4 bases and J by 6 bases, leaving 16 bases between them.

The table lists this clonotype with many counts. This rearrangement joins TRBV7-2 to TRBJ1-5; 8 bases agree with TRBD1. Germline lookup yields CDR1 SGHTA and CDR2 FQGNSA. V shed 5 bases, J shed 2 bases, and the junction held 8 bases outside the gene matches. The CDR3 extends over 16 amino acids. The CDR3 spells CASSPPGQGGNQPQHF. In DNA form, the CDR3 reads TGTGCCAGCAGCCCACCCGGACAGGGAGGCAATCAGCCCCAGCATTTT.

This clonotype was seen many times. The gene calls are TRBV29-1 and TRBJ2-1, with D hard to call. The length of the CDR3 is 11 residues. V lost 4 bases, J lost 8 bases, and 9 bases lay in between. Germline CDR1 and CDR2: SQVTM and ANQGSEA. The CDR3, as DNA: TGCAGCGTTGGTCAGGCGGATGAGCAGTTCTTC. Its translation is CSVGQADEQFF.

The table lists this clonotype with many counts. The genes are TRBV4-1 and TRBJ2-1; D may correspond to TRBD1 or TRBD2 (5 bases each). This CDR3 contains 15 residues. V was pared by 5 bases and J by 0 bases, with 11 bases between. Germline lookup yields CDR1 MGHRA and CDR2 YSYEKL. For the CDR3, the DNA is TGCGCCAGCAGCTCCGGGACGGACTCCTACAATGAGCAGTTCTTC. It encodes CASSSGTDSYNEQFF.

The chain has TRBV12-3 or TRBV12-4 and TRBJ2-6, with 9 bases matching TRBD1. J gave up 4 bases and V 4 bases, and 5 bases lay outside the gene matches. The CDR3 sequence is 16 residues long. The DNA of the CDR3 is TGTGCCAGCAGTTGGTTACAGGGGGCAGGGGCCAACGTCCTGACTTTC. It yields the protein CASSWLQGAGANVLTF.

The table lists this clonotype with many counts. This sequence joins TRBV20-1 and TRBJ1-5, with D unclear. The ends were cut back, 5 bases at V and 2 bases at J, with 10 bases in the middle. CDR3 size: 13 residues. Germline V gives CDR1 DFQATT, CDR2 SNEGSKA (reference sequence). CDR3 sequence: CSAGDRGNQPQHF. CDR3 coding DNA: TGCAGTGCTGGGGATAGGGGCAATCAGCCCCAGCATTTT.

This clonotype was counted ten times or more. The chain has TRBV28 and TRBJ1-2; tentatively, D is TRBD1 (6 bases). V lost 4 bases, J lost 0 bases, and 12 bases lay in between. Germline V gene sequence: CDR1 MDHEN, CDR2 SYDVKM. This CDR3 is 15 amino acids long. CDR3: CASSSLRTANYGYTF. CDR3 DNA sequence: TGTGCCAGCAGTTCCCTTCGGACAGCTAACTATGGCTACACCTTC.

The J gene is TRBJ2-3, the V gene TRBV5-1; TRBD2 matches 12 bases. The germline gives CDR1 SGHRS, CDR2 YFSETQ. There are 17 residues in the CDR3. The J segment lost 4 bases and the V segment lost 0 bases, leaving 6 bases of the junction unmatched. The CDR3 region has the DNA TGCGCCAGCAGCTTGGTACTAGCGGGGGGACGCTCAGATACGCAGTATTTT. The encoded protein is CASSLVLAGGRSDTQYF.

This clonotype was seen repeatedly, ten times or more. The chain combines TRBV6-5 with TRBJ1-1, with a tentative D call TRBD1 (6 bases). V was clipped by 0 bases and J by 3 bases, with 11 bases between them. This CDR3 has 15 residues. Per germline, CDR1 MNHEY and CDR2 SVGAGI. Here the CDR3 DNA reads TGTGCCAGCAGTTACTCGAGGGGGGCGTACACTGAAGCTTTCTTT. This translates into CASSYSRGAYTEAFF.